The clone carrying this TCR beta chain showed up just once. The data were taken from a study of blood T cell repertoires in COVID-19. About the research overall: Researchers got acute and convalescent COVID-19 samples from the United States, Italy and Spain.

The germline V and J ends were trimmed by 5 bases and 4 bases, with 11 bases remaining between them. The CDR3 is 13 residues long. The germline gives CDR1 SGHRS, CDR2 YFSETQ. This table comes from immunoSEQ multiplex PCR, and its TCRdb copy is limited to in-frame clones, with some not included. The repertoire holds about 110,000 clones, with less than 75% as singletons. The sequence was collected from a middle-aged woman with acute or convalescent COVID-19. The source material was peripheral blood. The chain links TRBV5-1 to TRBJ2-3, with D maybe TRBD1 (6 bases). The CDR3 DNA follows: TGCGCCAGCAGACCCCAGGGGCCAGATACGCAGTATTTT. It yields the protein CASRPQGPDTQYF.